A single sample gave rise to the 16 T cell receptor beta chains below, sequenced in a study of glioma-infiltrating T cells after dendritic cell vaccination. Data came from immunoSEQ multiplex PCR; TCRdb stores just in-frame clones and leaves some out. The sample carries about 99,000 clones, roughly four fifths recorded once. Sequenced here: blood, sampled before dendritic cell vaccination. These receptors came from a human donor with glioblastoma.

The chain employs TRBV25-1 and TRBJ2-1; D is ambiguous. The V and J ends lost 4 bases and 8 bases respectively, with 12 bases between them. Germline CDR1 is MGHDK and CDR2 is SYGVNS. This CDR3 is 13 amino acids long. The CDR3 loop reads CASSGGLWDEQFF. The CDR3 DNA is TGTGCCAGCAGTGGCGGTCTCTGGGATGAGCAGTTCTTC.

The chain links TRBV6-5 to TRBJ2-7; D not certain. The CDR3 loop spans 15 amino acids. Germline CDR1 reads MNHEY; CDR2 reads SVGAGI. Trimming stripped 5 bases from V and 0 bases from J, with 14 bases between. CDR3 loop: CASSPTEILSYEQYF. CDR3 DNA sequence: TGTGCCAGCAGTCCTACAGAGATCCTCTCCTACGAGCAGTACTTC.

The chain uses TRBV30 and TRBJ2-3; D not resolved. This CDR3 is built from 15 residues. Germline CDR1 is GTSNPN and CDR2 is SVGIG (reference sequence). V gave up 0 bases and J gave up 0 bases, with 10 bases separating them. The CDR3: CAWSVVGLSTDTQYF. The CDR3 DNA sequence: TGTGCCTGGAGTGTGGTGGGCCTTAGCACAGATACGCAGTATTTT. Drawing the rest from reference TRBV30 and TRBJ2-3, the complete variable domain is SQTIHQWPATLVQPVGSPLSLECTVEGTSNPNLYWYRQAAGRGLQLLFYSVGIGQISSEVPQNLSASRPQDRQFILSSKKLLLSDSGFYLCAWSVVGLSTDTQYFGPGTRLTVL.

The chain couples TRBV5-5 to TRBJ2-7; D unresolved. Deletions cut 4 bases from V and 0 bases from J, with 5 bases between. This CDR3 comprises 12 residues. Germline CDR1 is SGHKS and CDR2 is YYEKEE (reference sequence). This CDR3 is CASSPSSYEQYF. The CDR3 nucleotides read TGTGCCAGCAGCCCTAGCTCCTACGAGCAGTACTTC.

This chain connects TRBV10-3 to TRBJ2-1, with 8 nucleotides matching TRBD1. The CDR3 runs 13 residues. Per the germline V gene, CDR1 is ENHRY and CDR2 is SYGVKD. The ends lost 8 bases at V and 0 bases at J; junction bases unmatched: 0. The CDR3 nucleotides are TGTGCCATCGGACAGGGCTCCTACAATGAGCAGTTCTTC. Translation: CAIGQGSYNEQFF.

V and J are TRBV27 and TRBJ1-5; D perhaps matches TRBD1 (6 bases). The CDR3 is made up of 13 amino acids. Deletions cut 6 bases from V and 4 bases from J, with 10 bases between. CDR1 is MNHEY and CDR2 is SMNVEV in the germline V gene (reference sequence). The CDR3 loop reads CASSQQGNQPQHF. The CDR3 region has the DNA TGTGCCAGCAGCCAACAGGGTAATCAGCCCCAGCATTTT.

The chain combines TRBV4-2 with TRBJ2-1; 8 nucleotides agree with TRBD2. Germline CDR1 and CDR2: LGHNA and YNFKEQ. V shed 5 bases and J 8 bases; nucleotides not matched to a gene: 17. This CDR3 is built from 17 residues. CDR3 amino acids: CASSNPGGGGTRDEQFF. The CDR3 bases are TGTGCCAGCAGCAACCCGGGAGGCGGGGGGACGAGGGATGAGCAGTTCTTC.

The chain uses TRBV6-5 and TRBJ2-5; a possible D gene is TRBD2 (7 bases). The DNA matches TRBJ2-7 better at its end, which makes the J call doubtful. In germline, CDR1 is MNHEY, CDR2 SVGAGI. This CDR3 has 14 amino acids. CDR3 region: CASSPSRGLYEQYF. The DNA for the CDR3 is TGTGCCAGCAGTCCCTCGCGGGGGCTCTACGAGCAGTACTTC.

This clone has a handful of counts. The rearrangement joins TRBV10-3 to TRBJ2-7, with 9 bases aligning to TRBD1. Germline CDR1 and CDR2: ENHRY and SYGVKD. The CDR3 is 14 amino acids. V trimming: 5 bases; J trimming: 5 bases; junction bases outside the gene matches: 7. The CDR3 spells CAISPGQGYHEQYF. The DNA of the CDR3 is TGTGCCATCAGTCCGGGACAGGGTTATCACGAGCAGTACTTC.

This clone was seen only once. V is TRBV6-1 and J is TRBJ2-7, with 11 bases that match TRBD1. The length of the CDR3 is 16 residues. After removal of 1 base from V and 5 bases from J, the junction contained 7 bases not matched to a gene. Germline values: CDR1 MNHNS, CDR2 SASEGT. CDR3 loop: CASSEVGTGGGNEQYF. In DNA, the CDR3 is TGTGCCAGCAGTGAAGTAGGGACAGGGGGAGGGAACGAGCAGTACTTC.

The rearrangement uses TRBV5-1 and TRBJ2-6; perhaps TRBD2 as D (6 bases). Germline assignment: CDR1 SGHRS and CDR2 YFSETQ. Trimming took off 2 bases at V and 3 bases at J, with 12 bases between the two ends. The CDR3 length is 16 residues. CDR3 protein: CASSFRRGYGANVLTF. The CDR3 DNA follows: TGCGCCAGCAGCTTTAGGAGGGGATATGGGGCCAACGTCCTGACTTTC. Supplemented by reference TRBV5-1 and TRBJ2-6, the full variable domain reads KAGVTQTPRYLIKTRGQQVTLSCSPISGHRSVSWYQQTPGQGLQFLFEYFSETQRNKGNFPGRFSGRQFSNSRSEMNVSTLELGDSALYLCASSFRRGYGANVLTFGAGSRLTVL.

The genes are TRBV11-2 and TRBJ2-3, with 9 bases fitting TRBD1. This CDR3 contains 15 residues. CDR1 SGHAT and CDR2 FQNNGV come from the germline V gene. Trimming cost V 5 bases and J 5 bases; bases outside gene matches: 8. CDR3 coding DNA: TGTGCCAGCAGCCCCTCGGGACAGGGAGTAGATACGCAGTATTTT. It is translated as CASSPSGQGVDTQYF.

This clone appeared many times. The CDR3 coding sequence is TGCGCCAGCAGGGACAGGGAGGGAAATCAGCCCCAGCATTTT. As protein: CASRDREGNQPQHF. V and J are TRBV10-2 and TRBJ1-5; 8 bases agree with TRBD1. V lost 6 bases and J lost 4; bases outside the gene matches: 5. The germline V gene has CDR1 WSHSY and CDR2 SAAADI. CDR3 length: 14 amino acids.

This clone was seen repeatedly, ten times or more. The rearrangement links TRBV10-2 to TRBJ1-1; D is perhaps TRBD1 (5 bases). V was clipped by 0 bases and J by 4 bases, with 12 bases between them. The CDR3 is 15 amino acids. Germline assignment: CDR1 WSHSY and CDR2 SAAADI. Written as DNA, the CDR3 is TGCGCCAGCAGTGAGTCCGGGGGGGAAGGCACTGAAGCTTTCTTT. Translated, it gives CASSESGGEGTEAFF.

The V and J genes are TRBV7-9 and TRBJ2-1, with a weak D call TRBD2 (5 bases). CDR1 and CDR2 (germline): SEHNR, FQNEAQ (reference sequence). This CDR3 region has 14 residues. Trimming took off 7 bases at V and 0 bases at J, with 10 bases between the two ends. The CDR3 here is CASTPRDSYNEQFF. The CDR3 DNA reads as TGTGCCAGCACCCCTCGGGACTCCTACAATGAGCAGTTCTTC.

The chain couples TRBV6-1 to TRBJ1-1; 8 nucleotides align to TRBD1. Germline CDR1 MNHNS, CDR2 SASEGT. The ends lost 5 bases at V and 7 bases at J; junction bases unmatched: 9. The CDR3 has 14 residues. CDR3 amino acids: CASSSTGEGFEAFF. Written as DNA, the CDR3 is TGTGCCAGCAGTTCGACAGGGGAGGGATTTGAAGCTTTCTTT.